The clone carrying this T cell receptor (beta chain) was detected a few times. These data belong to a study of blood T cell repertoires in COVID-19. Study-wide context: The study drew acute and convalescent COVID-19 samples from the United States, Italy and Spain. Nucleic acid was either cDNA or gDNA, and it came from T cells, B-cell-depleted T cells, or PBMCs.

Germline CDR1 reads MNHEY; CDR2 reads SVGEGT. The length of the CDR3 is 13 residues. Trimming removed 5 bases from V and 9 bases from J, with 14 bases in between. Enrollment of patients from Seattle took place during active infection, with longitudinal follow-up. Study processing details: Reference gene primer amplification in the assay estimated nucleated cell counts. The data were produced by immunoSEQ multiplex PCR, yet TCRdb's version contains in-frame clones alone and is incomplete. That table is the source of V, J and clone size, and D and trimming were worked out from the DNA. The table records under 200,000 clones, about four fifths of them present only once.

The TCR sequence derives from a woman aged 55-69 years with COVID-19, enrolled during active disease. V usage is TRBV6-2 or TRBV6-3 and J usage is TRBJ2-1, with a weak D call TRBD2 (6 bases). Material: peripheral blood. CDR3 sequence reads: CASSRPTSIEQFF. The CDR3 DNA sequence: TGTGCCAGCAGTCGACCGACTAGTATTGAGCAGTTCTTC.